One sample yielded the 14 T cell receptor beta chains listed below, sequenced in a study of T cell clusters in autoimmune cytopenias. One tube held mixed TRB-A and TRB-B primer pools for touch-down PCR. Reanalyzing the multiplex PCR reads, TCRdb keeps one entry per CDR3 protein, without DNA. This sample contains 5,500 to 6,500 distinct CDR3 sequences. TRB amplification used around 270 ng of peripheral blood genomic DNA. These records were also assigned to another study, of T cell repertoires in aging, cancer and after chemotherapy.

Sequencing input: peripheral blood. The receptors originated from a human donor in good health.

This chain joins TRBV12-3 or TRBV12-4 and TRBJ2-1; checking the TCRdb D call of TRBD2 is not possible without DNA. The CDR3 consists of 18 residues. This CDR3 is CASSTPGLAGGTYNEQFF.

This clonotype shows up as medium-sized by frequency. The chain has TRBV30 and TRBJ2-1; without DNA, the TCRdb call of TRBD2 cannot be checked. CDR1 and CDR2 (germline): GTSNPN, SVGIG (reference sequence). The CDR3 runs 13 residues. CDR3 residues: CAWTSGSYNEQFF.

Its frequency marks this clonotype as medium-sized (0.01 to 0.1%). The CDR3 loop is CAWRGLETEAFF. The chain recombines TRBV30 with TRBJ1-1. This CDR3 is built from 12 residues. Germline V gives CDR1 GTSNPN, CDR2 SVGIG (reference sequence).

This clonotype is called medium-sized based on its frequency. The J gene is TRBJ1-1, the V gene TRBV6-5. The CDR3 is 14 amino acids. The germline gives CDR1 MNHEY, CDR2 SVGAGI. CDR3 region: CASIHVADGTEAFF.

This clonotype is deemed medium-sized (0.01 to 0.1%) by its frequency. The rearrangement uses TRBV15 and TRBJ1-4. CDR1 is LNHNV and CDR2 is YYDKDF in the germline V gene (reference sequence). CDR3 length: 16 residues. CDR3 loop: CATSRDRFATNEKLFF.

The J gene is TRBJ2-3, the V gene TRBV10-3; TCRdb proposes TRBD1, but this gene call is untestable without DNA. Germline CDR1 is ENHRY and CDR2 is SYGVKD. There are 16 residues in the CDR3. The CDR3 here is CAISKGQGSSTDTQYF.

The CDR3 protein is CASSFDTGRYNSPLHF. The V and J genes are TRBV12-3 or TRBV12-4 and TRBJ1-6; absent DNA, TCRdb's TRBD1 call cannot be checked. The length of the CDR3 is 16 residues.

This clonotype is classed as medium-sized by frequency. The chain is built from TRBV6-5 and TRBJ1-2. Germline V lookup: CDR1 MNHEY, CDR2 SVGAGI. The CDR3 has 15 amino acids. Here the CDR3 reads CASSYSIVTAYGYTF.

The chain carries TRBV5-4 and TRBJ1-6. CDR1 is SGHNT and CDR2 is YYREEE in the germline V gene (reference sequence). The CDR3 is 16 amino acids. This CDR3 is CASSSEGRSYNSPLHF.

The chain joins TRBV30 to TRBJ1-1; no DNA is available, so the TRBD1 call from TCRdb remains unchecked. CDR1 is GTSNPN, CDR2 SVGIG, per germline (reference sequence). The CDR3 loop spans 13 amino acids. This CDR3 is CAWARTGITEAFF.

V gene TRBV20-1 combines with J gene TRBJ2-1; lacking DNA, the TRBD2 call made by TCRdb goes unchecked. The CDR3 extends over 17 amino acids. Per the germline V gene, CDR1 is DFQATT and CDR2 is SNEGSKA (reference sequence). CDR3: CSAVGVASGSSYNEQFF.

This chain uses TRBV18 with TRBJ1-4; TCRdb proposes TRBD1, but this gene call is untestable without DNA. CDR3 size: 18 residues. CDR1 KGHSH and CDR2 LQKENI come from the germline V gene. The CDR3 loop is CASSPGTGELRWYEKLFF.

This clonotype shows up as medium-sized by frequency. The rearrangement joins TRBV18 to TRBJ1-6. The CDR3 totals 12 residues. Germline lookup yields CDR1 KGHSH and CDR2 LQKENI. The CDR3 region is CASSPDGSPLHF.

V and J are TRBV20-1 and TRBJ2-1; TCRdb calls TRBD1, which cannot be checked without DNA. Germline loops: CDR1 DFQATT, CDR2 SNEGSKA (reference sequence). The CDR3 length is 15 residues. The CDR3 reads CSAPRAGWADNEQFF.